This T cell receptor (beta chain) comes out of a study of T-cell memory formation after mild COVID-19. Study at large: Largely, TCR clusters stayed within a single donor.

Libraries for TCRalpha and TCRbeta carried sample barcodes and unique molecular identifiers via 5'RACE. TCRdb fed the 5' RACE reads into MiXCR, producing one record per CDR3 protein. The table shows about half a million distinct CDR3 sequences, with about 20% occurring only once. The CDR3 length is 17 residues. Germline V lookup: CDR1 SGHRS, CDR2 YFSETQ. V lost 0 bases to trimming and J lost 4 bases; unmatched junction nucleotides: 8. Regarding this clonotype: Antigen unknown.

Study conclusions and caveats: The second-wave clones peaking on day 37 were not confirmed as SARS-CoV-2-specific.

Sequencing input: PBMCs or a T cell subset sorted from them (not recorded which). This chain connects TRBV5-1 to TRBJ2-1, with TRBD2 matching over 9 bases. The source is an adult woman who had mild COVID-19 (a few samples of this study predate the infection). Cell type and time point are not known. The DNA of the CDR3 is TGCGCCAGCAGCTTGGGAGGGACTAGCACCACGTACAATGAGCAGTTCTTC. Translating gives CASSLGGTSTTYNEQFF.